The clone carrying this T cell receptor (beta chain) was recorded many times. Its specificity is unknown. How the authors handled the data: CDR3 differences across clinicopathological groups were used to build a distant-metastasis classifier for papillary thyroid cancer. Using MiXCR, TCRdb re-called clones from the PCR reads. Here the V and J calls rest on TCRdb's processing, not on the authors' analysis. The data contain over 15,000 clones, about a quarter of them singletons. The V and J ends lost 5 bases and 6 bases, in that order; junction bases with no gene match: 9. Looked up from germline, CDR1 is MNHNS and CDR2 is SASEGT. CDR3 length: 15 residues. The data derive from a study of metastatic and nonmetastatic thyroid tumors. About the research overall: Repertoires were compared across blood and tumor or nodule tissue from malignant and benign thyroid patients. Notes on the study in general: Across blood and tumor, TCR beta diversity in malignant thyroid tumors was reportedly significantly higher than in benign nodules.

Thyroid surgery was performed in patients who had received no treatment beforehand. Input material: tumor tissue. The clonotype originates from a female donor with papillary thyroid cancer or a benign thyroid nodule (not recorded which). Some clones in this sample may be carry-over from other donors' samples. The chain links TRBV6-1 to TRBJ2-1; 8 bases fit TRBD2. CDR3 sequence reads: CASSLLAGGGNEQFF. CDR3 DNA sequence: TGTGCCAGCAGTCTTCTTGCGGGAGGTGGCAATGAGCAGTTCTTC.